These T cell receptor beta chains were read from a single sample in a study of regulatory T cells in long-lasting Graves disease. TCRdb used MiXCR to reprocess the multiplex PCR reads, holding one entry per CDR3 protein. The repertoire holds 530,000 or so distinct CDR3 sequences, with 15% to 20% as singletons. A further study also used this sample, focusing on T cells in Graves' hyperthyroidism and ophthalmopathy.

The sample in question was peripheral blood mononuclear cells (PBMCs), obtained at new diagnosis, from a patient treated with antithyroid drugs. Receptor source: a man between 18 and 35 years old with Graves disease. The CDR3 runs from the conserved cysteine through the conserved F or W. A D gene is named only where the DNA matches it firmly. Size tells how often a clone was seen (once, few, many) or the class of an expanded clone, and some rows leave it out.

V	D	J	size	CDR3	DNA
TRBV30	-	TRBJ2-2	many	CAWSVVGLTNTGELFF	TGTGCCTGGAGTGTAGTTGGACTAACTAACACCGGGGAGCTGTTTTTT
TRBV5-1	-	TRBJ1-5	-	CAKEPQHF	TGTGCCAAGGAGCCCCAGCATTTT
TRBV14	TRBD1	TRBJ2-5	few	CASSQEWDRVQETQYF	TGTGCCAGCAGCCAAGAATGGGACAGGGTTCAAGAGACCCAGTACTTC
TRBV28	TRBD2	TRBJ2-7	-	CASSGVAGEGYEQYF	TGTGCCAGCAGTGGGGTAGCGGGAGAGGGCTACGAGCAGTACTTC
TRBV7-9	TRBD2	TRBJ2-7	many	CASSLGLAGGLSSYEQYF	TGTGCCAGCAGCTTGGGACTAGCGGGAGGTTTAAGCTCCTACGAGCAGTACTTC
TRBV19	TRBD1	TRBJ2-7	-	CASRYQDRSVTGTYEQYF	TGTGCCAGTAGGTATCAGGACAGGAGCGTCACAGGGACGTACGAGCAGTACTTC
TRBV7-8	TRBD2	TRBJ2-1	-	CASSLDASLAGGNEQFF	TGTGCCAGCAGCTTAGATGCTTCGCTAGCGGGGGGGAATGAGCAGTTCTTC
TRBV9	-	TRBJ2-1	-	CASSSGDLPPNEQFF	TGTGCCAGCAGCTCCGGGGACCTACCTCCGAATGAGCAGTTCTTC
TRBV20-1	-	TRBJ1-5	few	CSGVEGNQPQHF	TGCAGTGGGGTGGAGGGCAATCAGCCCCAGCATTTT
TRBV4-1	-	TRBJ1-5	few	CASSQDGQSRSNQPQHF	TGCGCCAGCAGCCAAGATGGACAGTCCCGGAGCAATCAGCCCCAGCATTTT
TRBV2	TRBD2	TRBJ2-5	many	CASRPSSGRAVRETQYF	TGTGCCAGCAGGCCTTCTAGCGGGAGGGCCGTACGGGAGACCCAGTACTTC
TRBV5-6	TRBD2	TRBJ2-1	-	CASSAGLTSGYNEQFF	TGTGCCAGCAGCGCCGGGTTGACTAGCGGTTACAATGAGCAGTTCTTC
TRBV4-1	-	TRBJ2-1	few	CAGSHRGGEYNEQFF	TGCGCCGGCAGCCACCGAGGGGGAGAATACAATGAGCAGTTCTTC
TRBV29-1	-	TRBJ2-1	few	CSVPQTGNIGGEQFF	TGCAGCGTTCCGCAGACCGGGAACATAGGGGGGGAGCAGTTCTTC
TRBV7-8	-	TRBJ1-5	many	CASSQTPGSNQPQHF	TGTGCCAGCAGCCAAACACCAGGTAGCAATCAGCCCCAGCATTTT
TRBV15	TRBD2	TRBJ2-1	-	CATSRGTSGDNEQFF	TGTGCCACCAGCAGAGGGACTAGCGGAGACAATGAGCAGTTCTTC
TRBV7-2	TRBD2	TRBJ2-5	-	CASSWDILGLAGGPKRTQYF	TGTGCCAGCAGCTGGGACATCCTCGGACTAGCGGGAGGGCCGAAGCGGACCCAGTACTTC
TRBV12-3/TRBV12-4	-	TRBJ2-3	many	CASSPPVPPDTQYF	TGTGCCAGCAGTCCCCCGGTCCCGCCAGATACGCAGTATTTT
TRBV13	-	TRBJ2-7	many	CASSRKQGYEQYF	TGTGCCAGCAGCCGTAAGCAGGGCTACGAGCAGTACTTC
TRBV7-3	TRBD1	TRBJ2-1	many	CASSLNPGGSYNEQFF	TGTGCCAGCAGCTTAAACCCAGGGGGCTCCTACAATGAGCAGTTCTTC
TRBV2	-	TRBJ2-1	few	CASSGTVNEQFF	TGTGCCAGCAGTGGGACAGTGAATGAGCAGTTCTTC
TRBV5-1	-	TRBJ2-6	-	CASSSGRGAPGANVLTF	TGCGCCAGCAGCTCGGGACGGGGGGCTCCTGGGGCCAACGTCCTGACTTTC
TRBV2	-	TRBJ2-7	many	CASSELGYEQYF	TGTGCCAGCAGTGAACTAGGCTACGAGCAGTACTTC
TRBV7-9	TRBD1	TRBJ2-5	many	CASSGQGKETQYF	TGTGCCAGCAGCGGACAGGGAAAGGAGACCCAGTACTTC
TRBV28	-	TRBJ2-3	many	CASSLGASSSTDTQYF	TGTGCCAGCAGTTTAGGGGCATCCTCTAGCACAGATACGCAGTATTTT
TRBV14	TRBD1	TRBJ2-7	many	CASARQGRSYEQYF	TGTGCCAGCGCCAGACAGGGGAGATCGTACGAGCAGTACTTC
TRBV6-5	-	TRBJ2-7	many	CASSYSSGLYYEQYF	TGTGCCAGCAGTTACTCATCAGGTCTCTACTACGAGCAGTACTTC
TRBV9	-	TRBJ2-1	few	CASSVGAGIGDEQFF	TGTGCCAGCAGCGTAGGGGCGGGAATTGGGGATGAGCAGTTCTTC
TRBV6-5	TRBD1	TRBJ1-2	many	CASSSNRGGRGYGYTF	TGTGCCAGCAGTTCGAACAGGGGGGGTAGAGGCTATGGCTACACCTTC
TRBV5-1	TRBD2	TRBJ2-5	many	CASSPAGGPETQYF	TGCGCCAGCAGCCCGGCGGGAGGGCCTGAGACCCAGTACTTC
TRBV6-2/TRBV6-3	-	TRBJ1-5	-	CASRGEGQPQHF	TGTGCCAGCCGGGGGGAGGGTCAGCCCCAGCATTTT
TRBV6-1	-	TRBJ1-4	once	CASSVTDSEGEKLFF	TGTGCCAGCAGTGTAACCGACAGCGAGGGCGAAAAACTGTTTTTT
TRBV11-1	TRBD1	TRBJ2-5	once	CASSLARQGIGVRETQYF	TGTGCCAGCAGCTTAGCCCGACAGGGGATTGGTGTGCGAGAGACCCAGTACTTC
TRBV2	TRBD1	TRBJ1-2	many	CASSPGQRHYGYTF	TGTGCCAGCAGTCCGGGACAGCGGCACTATGGCTACACCTTC
TRBV12-3/TRBV12-4	TRBD1	TRBJ2-5	many	CASRITLDREETQYF	TGTGCCAGCAGAATTACCCTCGACAGGGAAGAGACCCAGTACTTC
TRBV20-1	-	TRBJ2-7	-	CSAHGWDFYEQYF	TGCAGTGCCCACGGCTGGGACTTCTACGAGCAGTACTTC
TRBV6-8	TRBD1	TRBJ2-7	-	CASSIGQGPYEQCF	TGTGCCAGCAGTATTGGACAGGGACCCTACGAGCAGTGCTTC
TRBV29-1	-	TRBJ1-1	few	CSGVRGFTEAFF	TGCAGCGGGGTGCGGGGATTCACTGAAGCTTTCTTT
TRBV9	-	TRBJ2-1	-	CASNRWDPVDEQFF	TGTGCCAGCAATCGGTGGGACCCAGTTGATGAGCAGTTCTTC
TRBV3-1	-	TRBJ1-3	-	CASSHRAENTIYF	TGTGCCAGCAGCCACAGGGCCGAAAACACCATATATTTT
TRBV7-9	TRBD2	TRBJ2-7	-	CASSFTAGGHEQYF	TGTGCCAGCAGCTTCACAGCGGGAGGCCACGAGCAGTACTTC
TRBV20-1	-	TRBJ2-5	many	CSARDATSPRETQYF	TGCAGTGCTAGAGATGCGACTAGTCCTCGCGAGACCCAGTACTTC
TRBV29-1	-	TRBJ2-6	-	CSVVDSGANVLTF	TGCAGCGTTGTTGATTCTGGGGCCAACGTCCTGACTTTC
TRBV3-1	-	TRBJ2-7	many	CASSPRLLAADEQYF	TGTGCCAGCAGCCCCCGGCTGCTAGCCGCGGACGAGCAGTACTTC
TRBV7-9	-	TRBJ2-1	many	CASSLVSSTDNEQFF	TGTGCCAGCAGCTTAGTATCCTCGACAGACAATGAGCAGTTCTTC
TRBV30	-	TRBJ2-4	many	CASEGVAKNIQYF	TGTGCCTCAGAGGGGGTGGCCAAAAACATTCAGTACTTC
TRBV11-2	TRBD2	TRBJ2-1	many	CASSPQMGGRTFREQFF	TGTGCCAGCAGCCCTCAGATGGGCGGGAGGACTTTTCGAGAGCAGTTCTTC
TRBV5-6	TRBD1	TRBJ2-7	many	CASSTGQGYYEQYF	TGTGCCAGCAGCACCGGACAGGGATACTACGAGCAGTACTTC
TRBV29-1	-	TRBJ1-2	-	CSVERVVNRDPYGYTF	TGCAGCGTTGAAAGAGTGGTTAACAGGGATCCCTATGGCTACACCTTC
TRBV20-1	-	TRBJ2-1	few	CSADPGQKTNEQFF	TGCAGTGCGGACCCAGGACAAAAGACCAATGAGCAGTTCTTC
TRBV30	TRBD2	TRBJ2-4	many	CAWTPLRLAGVAKNIQYF	TGTGCCTGGACCCCTTTGAGGCTAGCGGGTGTAGCCAAAAACATTCAGTACTTC
TRBV30	TRBD1	TRBJ1-2	many	CAWDPIGQGTYGYTF	TGTGCCTGGGACCCTATAGGACAGGGGACCTATGGCTACACCTTC
TRBV28	-	TRBJ2-1	-	CASSPSRVSYNEQFF	TGTGCCAGCAGTCCCTCGAGGGTTTCATACAATGAGCAGTTCTTC
TRBV27	-	TRBJ1-5	many	CASSLRHGSLNQPQHF	TGTGCCAGCAGTTTACGACATGGCAGCCTCAATCAGCCCCAGCATTTT
TRBV12-3/TRBV12-4	-	TRBJ2-2	many	CASSPREGLTGELFF	TGTGCCAGCAGCCCACGAGAGGGGCTGACCGGGGAGCTGTTTTTT
TRBV30	-	TRBJ1-1	many	CAWSYGPPEAFF	TGTGCCTGGAGTTACGGACCCCCTGAAGCTTTCTTT
TRBV3-1	-	TRBJ2-2	few	CASSQAAVNTGELFF	TGTGCCAGCAGCCAAGCGGCAGTGAACACCGGGGAGCTGTTTTTT
TRBV5-6	-	TRBJ1-2	few	CASSLLMSTAGTDYGYTF	TGTGCCAGCAGCTTGTTAATGTCGACGGCAGGGACGGACTATGGCTACACCTTC
TRBV4-1	-	TRBJ1-5	-	CASSQEWSTASYSNQPQHF	TGCGCCAGTAGCCAAGAATGGTCGACAGCGTCTTATAGCAATCAGCCCCAGCATTTT
TRBV29-1	-	TRBJ2-3	many	CSGRAEGLADTQYF	TGCAGCGGGAGGGCCGAAGGGTTGGCAGATACGCAGTATTTT